This record covers a single T cell receptor (beta chain). The length of the CDR3 is 13 residues. Per germline, CDR1 SGHTA and CDR2 FQGTGA. The J segment lost 2 bases and the V segment lost 4 bases, leaving 0 bases of the junction unmatched. The sample comes from a study of blood T cell repertoires in COVID-19. Across the study: Acute and convalescent COVID-19 samples came from the United States, Italy and Spain. PBMCs, B-cell-depleted T cells, or T cells provided the cDNA or gDNA that made up the material.

As processed by the authors: For nucleated cells, counts were estimated from reference gene primer amplification. The protocol was immunoSEQ multiplex PCR, while the TCRdb copy is restricted to in-frame clones and leaves out a portion. D and trimming come from the DNA, and the V and J calls and clone size come from that table. Here the sample spans 97,000 or so clones, roughly 87% being singletons. The Seattle patients joined while their infection was active and were tracked longitudinally afterward. J is TRBJ2-5 and V is TRBV7-3, with TRBD2 matching over 8 bases. The clonotype comes from a woman aged 45 to 65 with COVID-19, enrolled during active disease. Sequencing was performed on peripheral blood. Here the CDR3 reads CASSSSGQETQYF. The CDR3 DNA is TGTGCCAGCAGCTCTAGCGGGCAAGAGACCCAGTACTTC.